This is a list of T cell receptor beta chains from one sample in a study of blood T cells in healthy people across ages. TCRdb independently ran MiXCR on the 5' RACE reads; one entry per CDR3 protein. The top ten hold 20% to 25% of the sample, which has nearly 1 million distinct CDR3 sequences, roughly 51% seen once. The sequencing input was blood. The receptor set was obtained from a woman aged 60-75 years in good health. Both conserved end residues are part of each CDR3. Fields, in order: D gene, J gene, clone size, V gene, CDR3 DNA, CDR3 protein. D genes are given only for firm matches. Part of the rows lack a size; the others show once, few, many or a class for expanded clones.

D: -
J: TRBJ1-5
size: -
V: TRBV28
DNA: TGTGCCAGCAGGCTTGGGGGATACGGCAATCAGCCCCAGCATTTT
CDR3: CASRLGGYGNQPQHF

D: -
J: TRBJ2-6
size: -
V: TRBV6-1
DNA: TGTGCCAGCAGGCCTGCCGAGGAGGGTTCTGGGGCCAACGTCCTGACTTTC
CDR3: CASRPAEEGSGANVLTF

D: TRBD2
J: TRBJ2-5
size: -
V: TRBV6-5
DNA: TGTGCCAGCGGGACTAAGGTAGGGACCCAGTACTTC
CDR3: CASGTKVGTQYF

D: TRBD2
J: TRBJ2-1
size: few
V: TRBV14
DNA: TGTGCCAGCAGCCAAGGGGCGGGAGGGCTCCGATACTCCTACAATGAGCAGTTCTTC
CDR3: CASSQGAGGLRYSYNEQFF

D: -
J: TRBJ2-5
size: -
V: TRBV15
DNA: TGTGCCACCAGCTTTACAGGGGAGACCCAGTACTTC
CDR3: CATSFTGETQYF

D: TRBD1
J: TRBJ2-5
size: -
V: TRBV5-8
DNA: TGTGCCAGCAGTCCGGGACAGAAAATTCAAGAGACCCAGTACTTC
CDR3: CASSPGQKIQETQYF

D: -
J: TRBJ2-7
size: -
V: TRBV19
DNA: TGTGCCAGTAGCTGGAACCGCCGCGAGCAGTACTTC
CDR3: CASSWNRREQYF

D: TRBD2
J: TRBJ2-1
size: -
V: TRBV20-1
DNA: TGCAGTGCTTTGGGACTAGCGGGAGTTAGCTATGAGCAGTTCTTC
CDR3: CSALGLAGVSYEQFF

D: -
J: TRBJ1-4
size: -
V: TRBV6-2/TRBV6-3
DNA: TGTGCCAGCAGACCTACAGGTTCTTCTAATGAAAAACTGTTTTTT
CDR3: CASRPTGSSNEKLFF

D: TRBD2
J: TRBJ2-5
size: -
V: TRBV7-3
DNA: TGTGCCAGCAGCTTAGCGGGAGGGCCAGTTGGGACCCAGTACTTC
CDR3: CASSLAGGPVGTQYF

D: -
J: TRBJ1-1
size: -
V: TRBV3-1
DNA: TGTGTCAGCAGCCCCCCGGGTCAGGTCACTGAAGCTTTCTTT
CDR3: CVSSPPGQVTEAFF

D: -
J: TRBJ1-1
size: -
V: TRBV28
DNA: TGTGCCAGCAGTTTTCGGAAGACTGAAGCTTTCTTT
CDR3: CASSFRKTEAFF

D: TRBD1
J: TRBJ1-3
size: -
V: TRBV7-3
DNA: TGTGCCAGCTCCCGGACAGGCGCAAACACCATATATTTT
CDR3: CASSRTGANTIYF

D: TRBD2
J: TRBJ2-1
size: -
V: TRBV20-1
DNA: TGCGGTGCTATCGGACTAGCGGAGAACAATGAGCAGTTCTTC
CDR3: CGAIGLAENNEQFF

D: -
J: TRBJ1-4
size: few
V: TRBV7-2
DNA: TGTGCCAGCAGCCGTAGGTTGGATGAAAAACTGTTTTTT
CDR3: CASSRRLDEKLFF

D: -
J: TRBJ2-7
size: few
V: TRBV11-2
DNA: TGTGCCAGCAGCTTAGCCAGACTAGTCTACGAGCAGTACTTC
CDR3: CASSLARLVYEQYF

D: -
J: TRBJ1-2
size: -
V: TRBV7-2
DNA: TGTGCCAGCACCCCGCAGAGTAGCTATGGCTACACCTTC
CDR3: CASTPQSSYGYTF

D: -
J: TRBJ2-1
size: once
V: TRBV5-1
DNA: TGCGCCAGCAGCCCCCCGAGAAACGAGCAGTTCTTC
CDR3: CASSPPRNEQFF

D: TRBD1
J: TRBJ1-2
size: many
V: TRBV6-2/TRBV6-3
DNA: TGTGCCAGCACCCGAGGACAGGGCGGAAACTATGGCTACACCTTC
CDR3: CASTRGQGGNYGYTF

D: TRBD1
J: TRBJ1-2
size: -
V: TRBV20-1
DNA: TGCAGTGCTCACGACAGGGGGCGCGGCTATGGCTACACCTTC
CDR3: CSAHDRGRGYGYTF

D: -
J: TRBJ2-7
size: -
V: TRBV5-6
DNA: TGTGCCAGCAGTCGAGTGACGGCCTACAAGCAGTACTTC
CDR3: CASSRVTAYKQYF

D: -
J: TRBJ2-7
size: few
V: TRBV4-1
DNA: TGCGCCAGCAGCCAAGACAGACAAAATATTTACGAGCAGTACTTC
CDR3: CASSQDRQNIYEQYF

D: -
J: TRBJ2-2
size: few
V: TRBV7-2
DNA: TGTGCCAGCAGCCTCAGATCAGGGGGGCCCGCCGGGGAGCTGTTTTTT
CDR3: CASSLRSGGPAGELFF

D: -
J: TRBJ1-2
size: -
V: TRBV20-1
DNA: TGCAGTGCGAAGACCCGGGGCTCAAGCTATGGCTACACCTTC
CDR3: CSAKTRGSSYGYTF

D: -
J: TRBJ1-1
size: -
V: TRBV6-5
DNA: TGTGCCAGCAGTCGGGCGAACACTGAAGCTTTCTTT
CDR3: CASSRANTEAFF

D: -
J: TRBJ1-5
size: -
V: TRBV20-1
DNA: TGCAGTGCTAGAGCATCAGGGCAGCGGCCCCAGCATTTT
CDR3: CSARASGQRPQHF

D: TRBD2
J: TRBJ2-1
size: few
V: TRBV7-8
DNA: TGTGCCAGCAGCTTAGGCCGGCGGGAGAGATACAATGAGCAGTTCTTC
CDR3: CASSLGRRERYNEQFF

D: TRBD2
J: TRBJ2-2
size: few
V: TRBV11-2
DNA: TGTGCCAGCAGCACCGGACTAGCGGGTTACACCGGGGAGCTGTTTTTT
CDR3: CASSTGLAGYTGELFF

D: -
J: TRBJ2-7
size: few
V: TRBV7-9
DNA: TGTGCCAGCAGCTTCGGTCCTACAGACTACGAGCAGTACTTC
CDR3: CASSFGPTDYEQYF

D: TRBD1
J: TRBJ2-7
size: many
V: TRBV3-1
DNA: TGTGCCAGCAGCCCTCGGGACAGGGGCTACGAGCAGTACTTC
CDR3: CASSPRDRGYEQYF

D: -
J: TRBJ2-7
size: once
V: TRBV20-1
DNA: TGCAGTGCTAGATTGCTCTCGAACTCCTACGAGCAGTACTTC
CDR3: CSARLLSNSYEQYF

D: -
J: TRBJ2-5
size: -
V: TRBV29-1
DNA: TGCAGCGTGCCGGGACGGTCGAAGGAGACCCAGTACTTC
CDR3: CSVPGRSKETQYF

D: TRBD2
J: TRBJ2-1
size: few
V: TRBV29-1
DNA: TGCAGCGTTTCCCCTAGCGGGTTCAATGAGCAGTTCTTC
CDR3: CSVSPSGFNEQFF

D: -
J: TRBJ2-5
size: few
V: TRBV12-3/TRBV12-4
DNA: TGTGCCAGCAGTATTAGGGTAGTCCAAGAGACCCAGTACTTC
CDR3: CASSIRVVQETQYF

D: -
J: TRBJ2-1
size: -
V: TRBV5-1
DNA: TGCGCCAGCAGCAGGCGCGGGACCTTGGGTGAGCAGTTCTTC
CDR3: CASSRRGTLGEQFF

D: TRBD1
J: TRBJ1-1
size: -
V: TRBV6-1
DNA: TGTGCCAGCATCAGGACAGGGGTGAACACTGAAGCTTTCTTT
CDR3: CASIRTGVNTEAFF

D: -
J: TRBJ2-1
size: -
V: TRBV9
DNA: TGTGCCAGCAGCGTAGCCTACAATGAGCAGTTCTTC
CDR3: CASSVAYNEQFF

D: -
J: TRBJ2-7
size: few
V: TRBV20-1
DNA: TGCAGTGCTAGAGATGGGAGAATTAGCTCCTACGAGCAGTACTTC
CDR3: CSARDGRISSYEQYF

D: -
J: TRBJ2-5
size: -
V: TRBV5-1
DNA: TGCGCCAGCAGCTTGGAGCTGCGTTCCAGGGCCCCTCGGTACTTC
CDR3: CASSLELRSRAPRYF

D: TRBD1
J: TRBJ2-7
size: few
V: TRBV4-1
DNA: TGCGCCAGCAGCCAAGTTTTCGTCACAGGGGACCCCTACGAGCAGTACTTC
CDR3: CASSQVFVTGDPYEQYF

D: -
J: TRBJ2-1
size: few
V: TRBV6-5
DNA: TGTGCCAGTCAATCATCCCCCTACAATGAGCAGTTCTTC
CDR3: CASQSSPYNEQFF

D: -
J: TRBJ2-3
size: -
V: TRBV6-2/TRBV6-3
DNA: TGTGCCAGCAATCGGATCCTTGGCACAGATACGCAGTATTTT
CDR3: CASNRILGTDTQYF

D: -
J: TRBJ2-7
size: -
V: TRBV11-2
DNA: TGTGCCAGCACAAAAACGGGGACATACGAGCAGTACTTC
CDR3: CASTKTGTYEQYF

D: -
J: TRBJ2-7
size: -
V: TRBV5-6
DNA: TGTGCCAGCAGCCCAGGAGACGCCTACGAGCAGTACTTC
CDR3: CASSPGDAYEQYF

D: TRBD2
J: TRBJ2-5
size: -
V: TRBV3-1
DNA: TGTGCCAGCAGCCTTACACGGAAGCGGGAGCAGTACTTC
CDR3: CASSLTRKREQYF

D: -
J: TRBJ2-3
size: -
V: TRBV5-1
DNA: TGCACCAGCAGCTTACAGGGTACTAGCACAGATACGCAGTATTTT
CDR3: CTSSLQGTSTDTQYF

D: TRBD2
J: TRBJ2-4
size: -
V: TRBV12-3/TRBV12-4
DNA: TGTGCCAGCAGCCCGGGGGGGACGATAAACATTCAGTACTTC
CDR3: CASSPGGTINIQYF